Listed here are 30 T cell receptor beta chains from one sample, sequenced in a study of shared clonotypes between healthy human individuals. Assay: immunoSEQ multiplex PCR; the TCRdb copy retains only in-frame clones and omits some. Here the sample spans around 700,000 clones, about three quarters being singletons. Sequencing used memory CD4+ T cells sorted from blood. Described subset: CD45RA-negative fraction. The receptor set was obtained from a woman under 40 in good health.

The chain links TRBV7-9 to TRBJ2-3, with 13 bases fitting TRBD2. V shed 5 bases, J shed 2 bases, and the junction held 4 bases outside the gene matches. This CDR3 has 16 residues. Germline V gene sequence: CDR1 SEHNR, CDR2 FQNEAQ (reference sequence). The CDR3 DNA reads TGTGCCAGCAGCACGGGACTAGCGGGGATCACAGATACGCAGTATTTT. This sequence encodes CASSTGLAGITDTQYF.

This clone turned up a few times. The chain links TRBV20-1 to TRBJ1-1; D gene unclear. The CDR3 has 11 residues. V dropped 6 bases and J dropped 3 bases, with 8 bases sitting between them. Germline CDR1 is DFQATT and CDR2 is SNEGSKA (reference sequence). The CDR3, as DNA: TGCAGTGCCGACATGGACACTGAAGCTTTCTTT. Protein: CSADMDTEAFF.

The chain recombines TRBV4-1 with TRBJ2-4; possibly TRBD1 for D (5 bases). This CDR3 comprises 15 residues. Trimming cost V 1 base and J 8 bases, with 15 bases left between them. Germline V gene data show CDR1 as MGHRA and CDR2 as YSYEKL. CDR3 in amino acids: CASSQVGPKGDIQYF. In nucleotides, the CDR3 is TGCGCCAGCAGCCAAGTTGGCCCCAAAGGGGACATTCAGTACTTC.

The rearrangement links TRBV5-5 to TRBJ2-7, with TRBD2 identical over 15 bases. The germline V gene encodes CDR1 SGHKS and CDR2 YYEKEE (reference sequence). V was clipped by 3 bases and J by 3 bases; unmatched bases: 4. This CDR3 is 16 amino acids long. CDR3 nucleotides: TGTGCCAGCAGCTCAGGACTAGCGGGAGGGTACTACGAGCAGTACTTC. Translation: CASSSGLAGGYYEQYF.

The genes are TRBV6-5 and TRBJ2-1; D is unclear. CDR1 is MNHEY, CDR2 SVGAGI, per germline. The CDR3 length is 13 residues. V dropped 2 bases and J dropped 9 bases, with 11 bases sitting between them. CDR3 nucleotide sequence: TGTGCCAGCAGTTACCCGCCAGCACTTGAGCAGTTCTTC. The encoded protein is CASSYPPALEQFF.

This clone was observed a handful of times. This CDR3 reads CASTREVGYTF. In DNA, the CDR3 is TGTGCCAGCACCCGGGAAGTTGGCTACACCTTC. The V call is TRBV11-2, the J call TRBJ1-2; D remains ambiguous. With 7 bases removed from V and 7 bases from J, the gap between germline ends came to 10 bases. Germline CDR1 is SGHAT and CDR2 is FQNNGV. The CDR3 spans 11 residues.

This clone turned up a few times. This chain uses TRBV27 with TRBJ2-1; the D is unclear. The CDR3 is 13 amino acids. Trimming pared 1 base from V and 8 bases from J, leaving 9 bases between. CDR1 and CDR2 from the germline V gene are MNHEY and SMNVEV (reference sequence). The chain's CDR3 is CASSLWVQDEQFF. The CDR3 coding sequence is TGTGCCAGCAGTTTATGGGTTCAGGATGAGCAGTTCTTC.

On this clone: A much larger clone is a single base away; this may be a read error. The rearrangement joins TRBV28 to TRBJ1-3, with D unresolved. Germline V lookup: CDR1 MDHEN, CDR2 SYDVKM. The CDR3 length is 17 residues. V dropped 10 bases and J dropped 0 bases, with 22 bases sitting between them. The CDR3 sequence is CANSPSLGANSGNTIYF. The CDR3, as DNA: TGTGCCAACAGCCCCTCCTTGGGCGCGAACTCTGGAAACACCATATATTTT.

Here the CDR3 DNA reads TGTGCCGGGAGCACGTCGGGACAAACCATATATTTT. Encoded protein: CAGSTSGQTIYF. The chain is built from TRBV7-9 and TRBJ1-3; weak D call: TRBD1 (6 bases). V lost 11 bases to trimming and J lost 10 bases, with 18 bases between them. CDR1 and CDR2 from the germline V gene are SEHNR and FQNEAQ (reference sequence). This CDR3 has 12 amino acids.

The genes are TRBV23-1 and TRBJ1-1; 7 positions agree with TRBD1. TRBV23-1 is filed as an ORF, its function uncertain. This CDR3 has 14 amino acids. The V gene end was trimmed by 8 bases and the J gene end by 1 base; junction bases not matched to a gene: 7. The CDR3 coding sequence is TGCGCCAGCTCACCGGACAGGCCGAACACTGAAGCTTTCTTT. It specifies CASSPDRPNTEAFF.

The rearrangement links TRBV6-5 to TRBJ2-1, with D possibly TRBD2 on 5 matching bases. Germline V gene lookup returns CDR1 MNHEY and CDR2 SVGAGI. Trimming shortened V by 7 bases and J by 1 base, and 14 bases separated the two germline ends. CDR3 length: 15 amino acids. The CDR3 DNA reads as TGTGCCAGCACACTGGACGGGAATTCCTACAATGAGCAGTTCTTC. Translating it yields CASTLDGNSYNEQFF.

The table lists this clone with a count of one. This chain connects TRBV7-9 to TRBJ1-5; D not certain. Germline V CDR1 and CDR2: SEHNR, FQNEAQ (reference sequence). V dropped 5 bases and J dropped 4 bases, with 9 bases sitting between them. This CDR3 contains 13 residues. This CDR3 is CASSLAWNQPQHF. CDR3 sequence (DNA): TGTGCCAGCAGCCTGGCATGGAATCAGCCCCAGCATTTT.

This clone has a handful of counts. The V gene is TRBV18, the J gene TRBJ2-7; D could derive from TRBD1 or TRBD2 (5 bases each). The V end lost 2 bases, the J end lost 1 base, and 9 bases lay between the germline ends. Germline CDR1 and CDR2: KGHSH and LQKENI. This CDR3 region has 14 residues. Here the CDR3 DNA reads TGTGCCAGCTCACCAATGGGGGAATCCTACGAGCAGTACTTC. As protein: CASSPMGESYEQYF.

This clone was seen more than once but under ten times. J is TRBJ1-5 and V is TRBV19; no firm D call. V lost 1 base to trimming and J lost 7 bases, with 8 bases between them. Germline V CDR1 and CDR2: LNHDA, SQIVND (reference sequence). The CDR3 runs to 13 residues. The CDR3 loop reads CASSIVIQQPQHF. CDR3 bases: TGTGCCAGTAGTATAGTCATACAGCAGCCCCAGCATTTT. The entire variable domain, with the rest obtained from reference TRBV19 and TRBJ1-5, is as follows: DGGITQSPKYLFRKEGQNVTLSCEQNLNHDAMYWYRQDPGQGLRLIYYSQIVNDFQKGDIAEGYSVSREKKESFPLTVTSAQKNPTAFYLCASSIVIQQPQHFGDGTRLSIL.

V gene TRBV19 combines with J gene TRBJ1-5; the D is unclear. The ends were cut back, 3 bases at V and 7 bases at J, with 10 bases in the middle. The CDR3 runs 13 residues. Germline V lookup: CDR1 LNHDA, CDR2 SQIVND (reference sequence). The CDR3 sequence is CASSMLVGQPQHF. Written as DNA, the CDR3 is TGTGCCAGTAGTATGCTCGTCGGACAGCCCCAGCATTTT.

The V call is TRBV25-1, the J call TRBJ2-3, with 12 bases that match TRBD2. The CDR3 is 16 amino acids. Trimming at V came to 2 bases and at J to 4 bases, leaving 4 bases not matched to a gene. Germline CDR1 is MGHDK and CDR2 is SYGVNS. CDR3 nucleotides: TGTGCCAGCAGTGAACGGGGGACTAGCGGGTCAGATACGCAGTATTTT. It yields the protein CASSERGTSGSDTQYF.

The V and J genes are TRBV5-1 and TRBJ2-1; possibly TRBD1 or TRBD2 for D (5 bases each). V was pared by 0 bases and J by 8 bases, with 6 bases between. Germline-derived CDR1 and CDR2 are SGHRS and YFSETQ. The CDR3 covers 12 residues. CDR3 DNA sequence: TGCGCCAGCAGCTTGGGGGGGTATGAGCAGTTCTTC. Its translation is CASSLGGYEQFF.

This clone occurred a few times. The V gene is TRBV25-1, the J gene TRBJ2-3; 7 bases agree with TRBD2. V was pared by 5 bases and J by 6 bases, with 14 bases of the junction left unmatched. The CDR3 has 16 amino acids. Germline lookup yields CDR1 MGHDK and CDR2 SYGVNS. CDR3 in DNA: TGTGCCAGCAGTAGGAACGCAGGCCCCGGGGGGGATACGCAGTATTTT. This encodes CASSRNAGPGGDTQYF.

This clone was seen just once. The chain uses TRBV6-5 and TRBJ2-4; D gene ambiguous. CDR3 size: 15 residues. The germline gives CDR1 MNHEY, CDR2 SVGAGI. Trimming cost V 4 bases and J 0 bases, with 10 bases left between them. This CDR3 is CASSSGAQAKNIQYF. The CDR3 region has the DNA TGTGCCAGCAGTTCAGGAGCCCAAGCCAAAAACATTCAGTACTTC.

This chain connects TRBV5-1 to TRBJ2-1; 16 bases match TRBD2. Germline lookup yields CDR1 SGHRS and CDR2 YFSETQ. V lost 4 bases to trimming and J lost 14 bases; unmatched junction nucleotides: 12. CDR3 length equals 16 residues. Written as DNA, the CDR3 is TGCGCCAGCAGCCCCTCCTCCGGGACTAGCGGGAGGGCGGAGTTCTTC. Translation: CASSPSSGTSGRAEFF. Supplemented by reference TRBV5-1 and TRBJ2-1, the full variable domain reads KAGVTQTPRYLIKTRGQQVTLSCSPISGHRSVSWYQQTPGQGLQFLFEYFSETQRNKGNFPGRFSGRQFSNSRSEMNVSTLELGDSALYLCASSPSSGTSGRAEFFGPGTRLTVL.

The rearrangement links TRBV6-5 to TRBJ1-2; D not resolved. Per germline, CDR1 MNHEY and CDR2 SVGAGI. Trimming removed 2 bases at V and 8 bases at J, with 12 bases between. This CDR3 has 13 amino acids. The DNA of the CDR3 is TGTGCCAGCAGTTACGGGCAGGATTCAGGCTACACCTTC. Amino acids: CASSYGQDSGYTF.

There are a few counts of this clone. Other DNA sequences in the same sample also yield this CDR3. This chain links TRBV7-2 with TRBJ1-5; D is uncertain. The CDR3 runs to 14 residues. The germline V gene encodes CDR1 SGHTA and CDR2 FQGNSA. Trimming cost V 1 base and J 2 bases, with 6 bases left between them. CDR3 nucleotides: TGTGCCAGCAGCTTAGGCGGAGGCAATCAGCCCCAGCATTTT. Protein sequence: CASSLGGGNQPQHF. Full variable domain (missing parts from reference TRBV7-2 and TRBJ1-5): GAGVSQSPSNKVTEKGKDVELRCDPISGHTALYWYRQSLGQGLEFLIYFQGNSAPDKSGLPSDRFSAERTGGSVSTLTIQRTQQEDSAVYLCASSLGGGNQPQHFGDGTRLSIL.

The rearrangement uses TRBV7-8 and TRBJ2-2; TRBD2 is a possible D gene (5 bases). Trimming pared 5 bases from V and 3 bases from J, leaving 22 bases between. CDR1 is SGHVS and CDR2 is FQNEAQ in the germline V gene. The CDR3 has 18 amino acids. CDR3 protein: CASSPDYGAGWDTGELFF. In nucleotides, the CDR3 is TGTGCCAGCAGCCCCGACTATGGCGCTGGCTGGGACACCGGGGAGCTGTTTTTT. Filled out from reference TRBV7-8 and TRBJ2-2, the complete variable domain reads GAGVSQSPRYKVAKRGQDVALRCDPISGHVSLFWYQQALGQGPEFLTYFQNEAQLDKSGLPSDRFFAERPEGSVSTLKIQRTQQEDSAVYLCASSPDYGAGWDTGELFFGEGSRLTVL.

The V gene is TRBV27, the J gene TRBJ1-5; D may be TRBD1 (5 bases). The CDR3 covers 14 residues. Germline-derived CDR1 and CDR2 are MNHEY and SMNVEV (reference sequence). With 6 bases removed from V and 0 bases from J, the gap between germline ends came to 9 bases. The CDR3 DNA sequence: TGTGCCAGCAGCCAGGGATTTAGCAATCAGCCCCAGCATTTT. Amino acid sequence: CASSQGFSNQPQHF.

The chain recombines TRBV5-1 with TRBJ1-5; D is undetermined. The CDR3 spans 14 residues. Germline values: CDR1 SGHRS, CDR2 YFSETQ. Trimming shortened V by 1 base and J by 5 bases, and 10 bases separated the two germline ends. CDR3 sequence: CASSLNDGDQPQHF. The DNA for the CDR3 is TGCGCCAGCAGCTTGAACGACGGGGATCAGCCCCAGCATTTT.

The chain carries TRBV6-5 and TRBJ2-5, with D maybe TRBD1 (6 bases). V gave up 6 bases and J gave up 1 base, with 9 bases separating them. The CDR3 consists of 13 residues. Looked up from germline, CDR1 is MNHEY and CDR2 is SVGAGI. As DNA, the CDR3 is TGTGCCAGCAGGGGGACAACCCAAGAGACCCAGTACTTC. Encoded protein: CASRGTTQETQYF.

The rearrangement joins TRBV19 to TRBJ1-3, with 7 nucleotides matching TRBD1. This CDR3 contains 15 residues. The V gene end was trimmed by 6 bases and the J gene end by 4 bases; junction bases not matched to a gene: 9. CDR1 and CDR2 (germline): LNHDA, SQIVND (reference sequence). The CDR3 sequence: CASRPGTDYGNTIYF. CDR3 coding DNA: TGTGCCAGTAGGCCCGGGACAGATTACGGAAACACCATATATTTT.

For the CDR3, the DNA is TGTGCCAGCAATCAACAGGGTTATACGCAGTATTTT. This translates into CASNQQGYTQYF. The chain joins TRBV2 to TRBJ2-3; TRBD1 is a possible D gene (6 bases). There are 12 residues in the CDR3. The V end lost 7 bases, the J end lost 7 bases, and 12 bases lay between the germline ends. Germline lookup yields CDR1 SNHLY and CDR2 FYNNEI.

The chain couples TRBV29-1 to TRBJ1-5, with 11 bases matching TRBD1. This CDR3 has 13 residues. Trimming took 6 bases from V and 5 from J; bases not matched to a gene: 3. The germline gives CDR1 SQVTM, CDR2 ANQGSEA. CDR3 in amino acids: CSVGTGGYQPQHF. The CDR3 coding sequence is TGCAGCGTGGGGACAGGGGGGTATCAGCCCCAGCATTTT.

The chain combines TRBV7-6 with TRBJ2-1; D gene uncertain. The germline gives CDR1 SGHVS, CDR2 FNYEAQ. The CDR3 is 13 amino acids. Trimming removed 4 bases at V and 8 bases at J, with 12 bases between. CDR3 protein: CASSSDSLDEQFF. CDR3 coding DNA: TGTGCCAGCAGCTCCGACTCTCTGGATGAGCAGTTCTTC.